What follows describes a single T cell receptor beta chain. Its specificity is not known. The entry originates in a study of a mutant IDH1 vaccine in newly diagnosed glioma. In the study overall: Among treated patients, about 62% were male and around 40% female, and mean age was around 40 years. Beforehand, treatment had been radiotherapy, temozolomide, or both; the majority received both.

Time point here: week 5, during vaccination. Each vaccine dose was 300 ug of mutant IDH1 20-mer peptide, with topical imiquimod. The protocol was immunoSEQ multiplex PCR, while the TCRdb copy is restricted to in-frame clones and leaves out a portion. The sample includes nearly 55,000 clones, around 81% of them seen just once. This CDR3 is 12 amino acids long. V was clipped by 1 base and J by 4 bases, with 4 bases between them. Germline CDR1 SGHNT, CDR2 YENEEA. This receptor was taken from a man in his thirties or forties with glioma. This sequence joins TRBV11-3 and TRBJ2-5; D gene uncertain. This material consisted of PBMCs, taken from a glioma patient whose treatment included an IDH1 peptide vaccine. CDR3 bases: TGTGCCAGCAGCTTAGGGCGAGAGACCCAGTACTTC. Its translation: CASSLGRETQYF.